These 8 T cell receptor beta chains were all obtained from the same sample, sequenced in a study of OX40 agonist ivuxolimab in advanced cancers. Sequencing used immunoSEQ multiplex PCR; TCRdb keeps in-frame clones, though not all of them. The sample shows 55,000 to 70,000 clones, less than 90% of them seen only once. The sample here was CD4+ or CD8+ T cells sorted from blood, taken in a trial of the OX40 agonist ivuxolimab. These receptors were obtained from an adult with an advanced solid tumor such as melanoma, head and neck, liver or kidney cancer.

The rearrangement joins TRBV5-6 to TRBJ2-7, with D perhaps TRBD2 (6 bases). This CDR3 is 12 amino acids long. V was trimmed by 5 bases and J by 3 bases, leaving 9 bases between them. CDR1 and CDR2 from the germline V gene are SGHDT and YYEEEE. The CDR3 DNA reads TGTGCCAGCAGGGGGGGAAGCTACGAGCAGTACTTC. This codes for CASRGGSYEQYF.

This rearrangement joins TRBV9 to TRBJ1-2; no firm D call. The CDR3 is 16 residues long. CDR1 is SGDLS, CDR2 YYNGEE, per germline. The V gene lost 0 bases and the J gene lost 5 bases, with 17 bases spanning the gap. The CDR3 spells CASSVVVGSGPYGYTF. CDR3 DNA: TGTGCCAGCAGCGTAGTGGTAGGGAGCGGGCCTTATGGCTACACCTTC.

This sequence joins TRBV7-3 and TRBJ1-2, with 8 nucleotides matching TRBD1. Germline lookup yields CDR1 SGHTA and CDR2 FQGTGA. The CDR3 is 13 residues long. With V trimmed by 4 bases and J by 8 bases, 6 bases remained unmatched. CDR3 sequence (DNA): TGTGCCAGCAGCTATGACAGGGGCAGCGGCTACACCTTC. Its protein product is CASSYDRGSGYTF.

The CDR3 protein is CASSLSGTLNTEAFF. The CDR3 nucleotides are TGTGCCAGCAGTTTATCCGGGACCTTGAACACTGAAGCTTTCTTT. The gene calls are TRBV28 and TRBJ1-1, with D possibly matching TRBD1 (5 bases). The germline CDR1 and CDR2 sequences are MDHEN and SYDVKM. The CDR3 extends over 15 amino acids. Trimming shortened V by 1 base and J by 0 bases, and 9 bases separated the two germline ends.

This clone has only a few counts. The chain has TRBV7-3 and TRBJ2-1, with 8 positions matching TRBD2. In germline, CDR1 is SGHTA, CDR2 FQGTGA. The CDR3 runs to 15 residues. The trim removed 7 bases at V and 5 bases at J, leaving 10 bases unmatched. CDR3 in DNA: TGTGCCAGCACCCCGGCACCAGCGGGGGACAATGAGCAGTTCTTC. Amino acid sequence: CASTPAPAGDNEQFF. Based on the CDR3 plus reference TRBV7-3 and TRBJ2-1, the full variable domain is GAGVSQTPSNKVTEKGKYVELRCDPISGHTALYWYRQSLGQGPEFLIYFQGTGAADDSGLPNDRFFAVRPEGSVSTLKIQRTERGDSAVYLCASTPAPAGDNEQFFGPGTRLTVL.

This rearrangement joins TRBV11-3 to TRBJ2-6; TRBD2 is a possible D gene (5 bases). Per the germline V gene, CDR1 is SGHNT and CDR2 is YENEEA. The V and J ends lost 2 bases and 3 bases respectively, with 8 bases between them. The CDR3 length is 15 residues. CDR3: CASSLSGNGANVLTF. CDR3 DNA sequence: TGTGCCAGCAGCTTATCGGGGAATGGGGCCAACGTCCTGACTTTC. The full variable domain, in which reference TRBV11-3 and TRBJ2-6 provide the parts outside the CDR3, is EAGVVQSPRYKIIEKKQPVAFWCNPISGHNTLYWYLQNLGQGPELLIRYENEEAVDDSQLPKDRFSAERLKGVDSTLKIQPAELGDSAVYLCASSLSGNGANVLTFGAGSRLTVL.

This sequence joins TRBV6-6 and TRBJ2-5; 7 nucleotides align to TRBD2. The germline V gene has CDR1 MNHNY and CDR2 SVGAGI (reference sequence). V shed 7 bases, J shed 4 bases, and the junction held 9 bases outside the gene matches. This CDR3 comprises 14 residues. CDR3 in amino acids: CASIDGRGVETQYF. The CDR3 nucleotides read TGTGCCAGCATAGACGGTCGGGGGGTAGAGACCCAGTACTTC.

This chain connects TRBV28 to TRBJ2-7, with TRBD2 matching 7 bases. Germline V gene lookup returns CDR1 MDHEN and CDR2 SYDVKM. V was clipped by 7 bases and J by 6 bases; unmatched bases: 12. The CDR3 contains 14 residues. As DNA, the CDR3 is TGTGCCAGCACCCCCGCGTCAGGGAGGGCCGAGCAGTACTTC. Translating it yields CASTPASGRAEQYF.